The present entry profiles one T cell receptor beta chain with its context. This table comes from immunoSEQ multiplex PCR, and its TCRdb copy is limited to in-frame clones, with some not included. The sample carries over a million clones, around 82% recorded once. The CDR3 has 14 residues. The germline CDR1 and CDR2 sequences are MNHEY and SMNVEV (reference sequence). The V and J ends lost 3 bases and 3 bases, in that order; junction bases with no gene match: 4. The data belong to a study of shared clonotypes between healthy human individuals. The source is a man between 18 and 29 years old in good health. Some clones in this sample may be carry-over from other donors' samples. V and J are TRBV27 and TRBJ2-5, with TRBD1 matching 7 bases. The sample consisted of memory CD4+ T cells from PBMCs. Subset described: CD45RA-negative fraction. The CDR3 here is CASSFRDSEETQYF. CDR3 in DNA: TGTGCCAGCAGTTTTAGGGACAGCGAAGAGACCCAGTACTTC.